This TCR beta chain was observed in a study of blood T cell repertoires in COVID-19. At the level of the study: COVID-19 samples from acute and convalescent phases originated in the United States, Italy and Spain.

Method: immunoSEQ multiplex PCR; TCRdb's copy keeps in-frame clones and lacks some. The sample holds some 120,000 clones, over 70% seen once. The CDR3 runs 16 residues. The V gene is TRBV12-1, the J gene TRBJ1-5; TRBD1, as called in the table, went unchecked against the DNA. TRBV12-1 is a pseudogene. Sequenced material: peripheral blood. The source of this sequence is a woman in her fifties or sixties with acute or convalescent COVID-19. CDR3 in DNA: TGTGCCAGCAGCCTAAGGACAGGGGAGGAAGGTCAGCCCCAGCATTTT. This encodes CASSLRTGEEGQPQHF.